This entry describes one T cell receptor (beta chain). Per the study methods: Researchers report that nucleated cell counts were estimated from reference gene primer amplification. Profiling relied on immunoSEQ multiplex PCR, and the TCRdb table lists in-frame clones only, not all of them. V, J and clone size reflect that table, while D and trimming were determined from the DNA. Of roughly 250,000 clones in the sample, 87% were seen once. The sample comes from a study of blood T cell repertoires in COVID-19. The CDR3 length is 16 residues. V lost 5 bases to trimming and J lost 0 bases, with 15 bases between them. Per germline, CDR1 PRHDT and CDR2 FYEKMQ (reference sequence).

The sample was PBMCs or T cells enriched from blood (not recorded which). The origin of this receptor is a woman in her thirties with acute COVID-19. The gene calls are TRBV13 and TRBJ2-3; D is perhaps TRBD1 (6 bases). The CDR3 DNA reads as TGTGCCAGCAGCGACACGGACAGCCCTAGCACAGATACGCAGTATTTT. This translates into CASSDTDSPSTDTQYF.